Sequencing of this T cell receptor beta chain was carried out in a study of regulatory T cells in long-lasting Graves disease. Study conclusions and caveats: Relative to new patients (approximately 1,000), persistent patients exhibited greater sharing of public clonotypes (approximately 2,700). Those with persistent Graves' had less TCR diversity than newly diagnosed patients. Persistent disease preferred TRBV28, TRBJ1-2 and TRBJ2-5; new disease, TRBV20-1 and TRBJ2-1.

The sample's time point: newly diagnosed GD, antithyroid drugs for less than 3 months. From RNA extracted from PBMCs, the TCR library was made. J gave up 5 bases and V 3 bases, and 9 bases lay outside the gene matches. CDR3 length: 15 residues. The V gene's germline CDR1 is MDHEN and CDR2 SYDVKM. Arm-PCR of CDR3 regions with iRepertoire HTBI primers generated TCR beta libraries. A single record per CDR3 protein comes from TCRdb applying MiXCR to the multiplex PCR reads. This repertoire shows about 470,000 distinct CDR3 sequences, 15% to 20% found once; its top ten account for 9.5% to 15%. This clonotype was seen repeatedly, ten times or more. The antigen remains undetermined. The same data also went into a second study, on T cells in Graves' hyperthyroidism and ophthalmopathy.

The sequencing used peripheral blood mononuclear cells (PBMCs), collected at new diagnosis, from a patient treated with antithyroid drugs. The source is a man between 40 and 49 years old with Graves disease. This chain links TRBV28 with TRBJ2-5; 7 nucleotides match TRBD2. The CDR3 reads CASSFRATSIETQYF. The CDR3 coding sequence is TGTGCCAGCAGTTTCCGCGCGACTAGCATCGAGACCCAGTACTTC.